These 10 T cell receptor beta chains were all obtained from the same sample, sequenced in a study of T cell responses to AZD1222 COVID-19 vaccine. The protocol was immunoSEQ multiplex PCR, while the TCRdb copy is restricted to in-frame clones and leaves out a portion. Among some 160,000 clones listed, approximately 93% were seen once. The sample was peripheral blood, taken on day 0 of AZD1222 vaccination. Every receptor here comes from an adult in good health.

This chain links TRBV12-3 or TRBV12-4 with TRBJ1-2; no clear D. V gave up 3 bases and J gave up 2 bases, with 7 bases separating them. The CDR3 totals 13 residues. The CDR3 here is CASSFVSNYGYTF. The CDR3 DNA sequence: TGTGCCAGCAGTTTTGTCAGCAACTATGGCTACACCTTC.

The rearrangement joins TRBV5-6 to TRBJ1-2; D is unresolved. The CDR3 extends over 12 amino acids. V gave up 3 bases and J gave up 6 bases, with 9 bases separating them. Germline CDR1 SGHDT, CDR2 YYEEEE. The CDR3 DNA reads TGTGCCAGCAGCTCCGAATTCAATGGCTACACCTTC. Its translation is CASSSEFNGYTF.

The V and J genes are TRBV27 and TRBJ1-6; D unclear. The CDR3 covers 14 residues. The V end was cut by 2 bases, the J end by 3 bases, with 5 bases between. Per germline, CDR1 MNHEY and CDR2 SMNVEV (reference sequence). The CDR3 is CASSLSFYNSPLHF. As DNA, the CDR3 is TGTGCCAGCAGTTTAAGTTTCTATAATTCACCCCTCCACTTT.

The J gene is TRBJ1-2, the V gene TRBV18; D is undetermined. Germline CDR1 and CDR2: KGHSH and LQKENI. The germline V and J ends were trimmed by 3 bases and 4 bases, with 15 bases remaining between them. The CDR3 covers 15 residues. In DNA form, the CDR3 reads TGTGCCAGCTCACCTCCTTCGCTTCGAGGCTATGGCTACACCTTC. Amino acid sequence: CASSPPSLRGYGYTF.

The chain recombines TRBV4-1 with TRBJ1-2, with TRBD1 identical over 8 bases. The CDR3 contains 15 residues. Germline CDR1 reads MGHRA; CDR2 reads YSYEKL. With V trimmed by 0 bases and J by 7 bases, 7 bases remained unmatched. The CDR3 sequence: CASSQETDRGRGYTF. The DNA for the CDR3 is TGCGCCAGCAGCCAAGAAACAGACAGGGGACGTGGCTACACCTTC.

This chain links TRBV4-1 with TRBJ1-5, with D possibly being TRBD1 (5 bases). Per the germline V gene, CDR1 is MGHRA and CDR2 is YSYEKL. Between the trimmed V and J ends, which lost 2 bases and 2 bases, there was a span of 7 bases. This CDR3 has 14 residues. The CDR3 region is CASSQSQGNQPQHF. The CDR3 bases are TGCGCCAGCAGCCAATCACAGGGCAATCAGCCCCAGCATTTT.

This clone showed up just a few times. The rearrangement uses TRBV19 and TRBJ1-5; D not certain. Trimming took off 6 bases at V and 2 bases at J, with 11 bases between the two ends. The CDR3 is 14 residues long. The germline gives CDR1 LNHDA, CDR2 SQIVND (reference sequence). CDR3 coding DNA: TGTGCCAGTAGGCAGGTTACACGCAATCAGCCCCAGCATTTT. Protein product: CASRQVTRNQPQHF.

The CDR3: CASSLEPGFDQPQHF. Here the CDR3 DNA reads TGTGCCAGCAGCTTAGAGCCGGGGTTCGATCAGCCCCAGCATTTT. The chain has TRBV7-6 and TRBJ1-5, with D unclear. Germline CDR1 and CDR2: SGHVS and FNYEAQ. The CDR3 totals 15 residues. The V gene lost 1 base and the J gene lost 5 bases, with 12 bases spanning the gap.

This chain uses TRBV28 with TRBJ1-2, with 8 bases aligning to TRBD1. Germline V CDR1 and CDR2: MDHEN, SYDVKM. J gave up 8 bases and V 1 base, and 6 bases lay outside the gene matches. The CDR3 totals 14 residues. CDR3 sequence (DNA): TGTGCCAGCAGTTTATTAGCGGCAGGGGGCGGCTACACCTTC. Protein: CASSLLAAGGGYTF.

This clone was recorded only once. V and J are TRBV10-1 and TRBJ2-2; D remains unclear. The V end lost 8 bases, the J end lost 0 bases, and 4 bases lay between the germline ends. The CDR3 is 12 amino acids. The V gene's germline CDR1 is WNHNN and CDR2 SYGVQD (reference sequence). This CDR3 reads CASGANTGELFF. The DNA of the CDR3 is TGCGCCAGCGGGGCGAACACCGGGGAGCTGTTTTTT.